This is a list of T cell receptor beta chains from one sample in a study of T cells in localized non-small cell lung cancer. Generated by immunoSEQ multiplex PCR, the TCRdb table keeps only in-frame clones and is missing some. The table includes a few thousand clones, 37% detected once. This specimen consisted of normal lung tissue next to the tumor, obtained before any cancer treatment. Receptor source: a male donor aged 60 or over with stage I lung adenocarcinoma. Both conserved end residues are trimmed from each CDR3. Expanded clones are given a class, and other clones once, few, many or no size at all.

few TRBV6-8 AISAQTPMTGGLGETQY
- TRBV18 ASCRDLNTEAF
- TRBV30 AWSVSRIEAF
- TRBV30 AWSFGGYEQY
- TRBV11-3 ASSTNDRENTGELF
- TRBV11-3 ASSQTTVDTGELF
- TRBV9 ASEDRGYNEQF
few TRBV9 ASSAGTSGYEQY
medium-sized TRBV11-3 ASSAGLAENNEQF
- TRBV30 AWSLGDPTDTQY
- TRBV28 ASSTGDQPQH
few TRBV7-1 ASSPGTDYGYT
- TRBV5-1 ASSLRNTNYGYT
- TRBV29-1 SAGDAEQPQH
- TRBV6-8 ASIRDGVNTEAF
few TRBV11-3 ASSSARDSHTEAF
few TRBV29-1 SVEGGTSGLYEQY
- TRBV14 ASSQVNARSGNTIY
few TRBV19 ASKDVGNSYNEQF
- TRBV23-1 ASSQSPSRGWTEAF
few TRBV28 ASRPVQETQY
- TRBV6-8 ASSSFTTNTYEQY